The 15 T cell receptor beta chains presented below share a single source sample, sequenced in a study of shared clonotypes between healthy human individuals (dated by TCRdb to between 2020 and 2021). The library was prepared using the immunoSEQ multiplex PCR assay. The table comes from immuneACCESS by way of TCRdb, which keeps in-frame sequences with V and J called. Part of the clones is missing from these tables; in studies checked, under half for an unresolved V gene and the rest for unknown reasons. The sample table holds approximately 1,000,000 clones, of which 75% to 80% were seen once. The ten largest make up approximately 0.52% of the sample. Specimen: memory CD4+ T cells from PBMCs. The cell subset or site tag for this specimen amounts to: CD45RA-negative fraction. The receptors stem from a man in his late teens or twenties in good health. Some clones in this sample may be carry-over from other donors' samples.

The chain employs TRBV2 and TRBJ2-7, with D perhaps TRBD1 (5 bases). CDR1 SNHLY and CDR2 FYNNEI come from the germline V gene. The germline V and J ends were trimmed by 3 bases and 0 bases, with 18 bases remaining between them. The CDR3 is 17 amino acids. CDR3 coding DNA: TGTGCCAGCAGTGATCCAGGGTTGGCTGGCGGCTCCTACGAGCAGTACTTC. Encoded protein: CASSDPGLAGGSYEQYF.

The chain uses TRBV10-2 and TRBJ2-7; 9 bases align to TRBD2. CDR1 is WSHSY, CDR2 SAAADI, per germline. V lost 6 bases to trimming and J lost 2 bases; unmatched junction nucleotides: 8. The CDR3 is 15 amino acids. The CDR3 DNA reads TGCGCCAGCAGACGGGCTAGCGGGACCGCCTACGAGCAGTACTTC. Amino acids: CASRRASGTAYEQYF.

V is TRBV5-1 and J is TRBJ2-2; D gene unclear. Trimming pared 7 bases from V and 6 bases from J, leaving 13 bases between. The CDR3 is 13 residues long. Germline V gene data show CDR1 as SGHRS and CDR2 as YFSETQ. CDR3 protein: CASHSEWAGELFF. The CDR3 coding sequence is TGCGCCAGCCACTCTGAGTGGGCCGGGGAGCTGTTTTTT. The full variable domain, in which reference TRBV5-1 and TRBJ2-2 provide the parts outside the CDR3, is KAGVTQTPRYLIKTRGQQVTLSCSPISGHRSVSWYQQTPGQGLQFLFEYFSETQRNKGNFPGRFSGRQFSNSRSEMNVSTLELGDSALYLCASHSEWAGELFFGEGSRLTVL.

The V call is TRBV6-1, the J call TRBJ2-7, with 7 bases lining up with TRBD1. Germline CDR1 MNHNS, CDR2 SASEGT. Losses at the gene ends were 4 bases for V and 0 bases for J; bases not matched to a gene: 3. The CDR3 runs 14 residues. The CDR3 reads CASSVRGPSYEQYF. The CDR3 region has the DNA TGTGCCAGCAGTGTAAGGGGGCCCTCCTACGAGCAGTACTTC.

The gene calls are TRBV6-1 and TRBJ2-7; D not certain. V lost 9 bases and J 6 bases, leaving 18 bases between the germline ends. CDR1 MNHNS and CDR2 SASEGT come from the germline V gene. This CDR3 spans 13 amino acids. CDR3 sequence: CASQNPGPGEQYF. For the CDR3, the DNA is TGTGCCAGTCAGAATCCTGGGCCCGGCGAGCAGTACTTC.

This clone was seen only a few times. The chain recombines TRBV7-2 with TRBJ1-1, with D uncertain. Germline V gene lookup returns CDR1 SGHTA and CDR2 FQGNSA. Trimming left V 7 bases short and J 1 base short, with 13 bases between. This CDR3 region has 14 residues. CDR3 sequence: CASTQSRANTEAFF. The CDR3 region has the DNA TGTGCCAGCACTCAGAGTCGGGCGAACACTGAAGCTTTCTTT.

The chain has TRBV28 and TRBJ1-2; 7 bases align to TRBD1. The CDR3 has 14 residues. Germline V gene data show CDR1 as MDHEN and CDR2 as SYDVKM. The junction had 8 bases not matched to a gene; V was cut back by 5 bases and J by 5 bases. In nucleotides, the CDR3 is TGTGCCAGCAGTCGGAGCGGGACAGCTTATGGCTACACCTTC. It is translated as CASSRSGTAYGYTF.

The rearrangement joins TRBV29-1 to TRBJ1-2; tentatively, D is TRBD1 (6 bases). Germline-derived CDR1 and CDR2 are SQVTM and ANQGSEA. CDR3 length: 15 amino acids. The V end was cut by 6 bases, the J end by 3 bases, with 20 bases between. The CDR3 region is CSVRGEGGGDYGYTF. Written as DNA, the CDR3 is TGCAGCGTCCGGGGAGAGGGGGGAGGCGACTATGGCTACACCTTC.

This chain connects TRBV11-2 to TRBJ2-5, with 8 bases that match TRBD2. This CDR3 comprises 14 residues. V shed 4 bases, J shed 7 bases, and the junction held 8 bases outside the gene matches. The germline CDR1 and CDR2 sequences are SGHAT and FQNNGV. The CDR3 loop is CASSSGLAGATQYF. Here the CDR3 DNA reads TGTGCCAGCAGCTCCGGACTAGCCGGGGCGACCCAGTACTTC.

The J gene is TRBJ2-1, the V gene TRBV27, with 7 nucleotides matching TRBD2. In germline, CDR1 is MNHEY, CDR2 SMNVEV (reference sequence). Losses at the gene ends were 7 bases for V and 8 bases for J; bases not matched to a gene: 14. This CDR3 region has 15 residues. The DNA for the CDR3 is TGTGCCAGCACCCTGGGGGGGTGGGGTCCCGATGAGCAGTTCTTC. It encodes CASTLGGWGPDEQFF.

This clone was seen just once. Other nucleotide sequences in the sample specify the same CDR3. This chain's CDR3 is CASSPGQNSNQPQHF. The CDR3 nucleotides are TGTGCCAGCAGCCCTGGACAGAATAGCAATCAGCCCCAGCATTTT. The chain recombines TRBV7-9 with TRBJ1-5; a weak D match, TRBD1 (6 bases). This CDR3 comprises 15 residues. Germline V gene data show CDR1 as SEHNR and CDR2 as FQNEAQ (reference sequence). V was pared by 5 bases and J by 0 bases, with 11 bases between.

The J gene is TRBJ1-3, the V gene TRBV25-1; tentatively, D is TRBD1 (6 bases). V was pared by 8 bases and J by 0 bases, with 11 bases between. The CDR3 runs to 14 residues. Per the germline V gene, CDR1 is MGHDK and CDR2 is SYGVNS. The CDR3 sequence is CASRRGSSGNTIYF. The CDR3 coding sequence is TGTGCCAGCCGGAGGGGGTCCTCTGGAAACACCATATATTTT. Combining the CDR3 with reference TRBV25-1 and TRBJ1-3 gives the whole variable domain EADIYQTPRYLVIGTGKKITLECSQTMGHDKMYWYQQDPGMELHLIHYSYGVNSTEKGDLSSESTVSRIRTEHFPLTLESARPSHTSQYLCASRRGSSGNTIYFGEGSWLTVV.

The chain joins TRBV5-1 to TRBJ2-1; tentatively, D is TRBD2 (5 bases). Germline CDR1 and CDR2: SGHRS and YFSETQ. The CDR3 covers 15 residues. The V and J ends lost 0 bases and 5 bases respectively, with 12 bases between them. The CDR3 DNA reads as TGCGCCAGCAGCTTGGGACCCCGGCGGGACAATGAGCAGTTCTTC. Translation: CASSLGPRRDNEQFF.

The chain joins TRBV28 to TRBJ1-2, with 7 nucleotides matching TRBD1. With 7 bases clipped from V and 8 bases from J, the junction kept 10 bases outside the gene matches. This CDR3 has 13 residues. CDR1 MDHEN and CDR2 SYDVKM come from the germline V gene. The CDR3 DNA reads as TGTGCCAGCACCCGCAGGGGGGGAAACGGCTACACCTTC. Amino acid sequence: CASTRRGGNGYTF.

The table lists this clone with a few counts. The chain has TRBV29-1 and TRBJ1-1, with TRBD1 matching over 8 bases. V lost 7 bases to trimming and J lost 1 base; unmatched junction nucleotides: 2. The germline V gene encodes CDR1 SQVTM and CDR2 ANQGSEA. The CDR3 length is 12 residues. The chain's CDR3 is CSADRGNTEAFF. The CDR3 coding sequence is TGCAGCGCCGACAGGGGGAACACTGAAGCTTTCTTT.